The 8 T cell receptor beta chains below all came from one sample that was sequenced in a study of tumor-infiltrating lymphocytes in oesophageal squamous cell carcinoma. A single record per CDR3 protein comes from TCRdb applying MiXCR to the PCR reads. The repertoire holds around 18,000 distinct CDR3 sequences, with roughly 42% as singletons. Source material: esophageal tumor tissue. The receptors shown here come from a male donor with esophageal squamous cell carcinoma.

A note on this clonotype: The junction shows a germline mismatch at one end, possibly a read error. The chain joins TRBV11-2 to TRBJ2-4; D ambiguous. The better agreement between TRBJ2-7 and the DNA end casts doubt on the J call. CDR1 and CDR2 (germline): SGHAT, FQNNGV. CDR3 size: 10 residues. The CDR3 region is CASGLNEQYF. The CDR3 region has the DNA TGTGCCAGCGGCTTAAACGAGCAGTACTTC.

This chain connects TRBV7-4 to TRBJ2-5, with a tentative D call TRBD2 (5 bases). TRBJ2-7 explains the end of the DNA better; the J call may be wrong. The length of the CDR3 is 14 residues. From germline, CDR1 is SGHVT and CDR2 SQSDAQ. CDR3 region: CASSLAADPYEQYF. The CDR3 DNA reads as TGTGCCAGCAGCTTGGCAGCGGACCCCTACGAGCAGTACTTC.

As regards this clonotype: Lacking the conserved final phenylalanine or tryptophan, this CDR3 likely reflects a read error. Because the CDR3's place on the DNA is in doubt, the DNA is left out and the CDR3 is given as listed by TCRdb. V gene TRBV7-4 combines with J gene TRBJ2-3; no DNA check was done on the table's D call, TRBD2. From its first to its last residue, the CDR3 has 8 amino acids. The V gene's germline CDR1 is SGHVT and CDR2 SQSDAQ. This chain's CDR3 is CASSLGGL.

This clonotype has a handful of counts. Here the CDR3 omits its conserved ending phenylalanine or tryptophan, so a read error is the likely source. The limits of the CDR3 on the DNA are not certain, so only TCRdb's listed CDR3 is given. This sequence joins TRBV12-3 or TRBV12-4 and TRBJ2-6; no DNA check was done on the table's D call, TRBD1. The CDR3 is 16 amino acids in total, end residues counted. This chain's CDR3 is CASSLGGPRGEQYFGN.

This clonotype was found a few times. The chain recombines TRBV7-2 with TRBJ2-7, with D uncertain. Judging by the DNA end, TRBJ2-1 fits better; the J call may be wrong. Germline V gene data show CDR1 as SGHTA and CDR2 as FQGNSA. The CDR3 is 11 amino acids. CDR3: CASSLVNEQFF. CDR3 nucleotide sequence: TGTGCCAGCAGCTTAGTGAATGAGCAGTTCTTC.

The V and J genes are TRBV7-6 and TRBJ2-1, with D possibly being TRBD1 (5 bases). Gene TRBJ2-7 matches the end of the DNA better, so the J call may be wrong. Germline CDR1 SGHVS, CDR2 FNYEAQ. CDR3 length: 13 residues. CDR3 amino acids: CASSHDSSYEQYF. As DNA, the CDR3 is TGTGCCAGCAGCCATGACAGCTCCTACGAGCAGTACTTC.

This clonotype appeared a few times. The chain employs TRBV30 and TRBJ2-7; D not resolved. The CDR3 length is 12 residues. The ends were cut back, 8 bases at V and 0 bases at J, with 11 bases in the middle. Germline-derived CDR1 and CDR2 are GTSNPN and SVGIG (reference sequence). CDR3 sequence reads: CAGSRVSYEQYF. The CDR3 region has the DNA TGTGCCGGCTCGAGAGTCTCCTACGAGCAGTACTTC.

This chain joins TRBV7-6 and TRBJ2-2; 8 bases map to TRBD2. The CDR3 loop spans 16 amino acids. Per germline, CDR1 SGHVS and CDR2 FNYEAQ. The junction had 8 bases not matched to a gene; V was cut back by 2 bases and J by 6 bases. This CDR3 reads CASSLNGGAWAGELFF. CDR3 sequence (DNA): TGTGCCAGCAGCTTAAACGGGGGGGCCTGGGCCGGGGAGCTGTTTTTT.